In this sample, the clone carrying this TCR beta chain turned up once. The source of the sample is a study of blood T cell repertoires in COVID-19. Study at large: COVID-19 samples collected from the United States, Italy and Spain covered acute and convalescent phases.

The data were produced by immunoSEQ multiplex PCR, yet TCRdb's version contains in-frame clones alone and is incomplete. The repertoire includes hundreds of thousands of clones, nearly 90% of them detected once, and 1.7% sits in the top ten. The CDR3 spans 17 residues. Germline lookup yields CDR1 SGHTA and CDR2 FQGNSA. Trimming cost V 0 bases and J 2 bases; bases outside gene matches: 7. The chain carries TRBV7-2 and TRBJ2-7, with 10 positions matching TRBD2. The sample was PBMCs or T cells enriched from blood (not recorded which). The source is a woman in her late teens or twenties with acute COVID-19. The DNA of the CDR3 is TGTGCCAGCAGCTTAGCGTTCGGACTAGCGGTCCCCTACGAGCAGTACTTC. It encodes CASSLAFGLAVPYEQYF.